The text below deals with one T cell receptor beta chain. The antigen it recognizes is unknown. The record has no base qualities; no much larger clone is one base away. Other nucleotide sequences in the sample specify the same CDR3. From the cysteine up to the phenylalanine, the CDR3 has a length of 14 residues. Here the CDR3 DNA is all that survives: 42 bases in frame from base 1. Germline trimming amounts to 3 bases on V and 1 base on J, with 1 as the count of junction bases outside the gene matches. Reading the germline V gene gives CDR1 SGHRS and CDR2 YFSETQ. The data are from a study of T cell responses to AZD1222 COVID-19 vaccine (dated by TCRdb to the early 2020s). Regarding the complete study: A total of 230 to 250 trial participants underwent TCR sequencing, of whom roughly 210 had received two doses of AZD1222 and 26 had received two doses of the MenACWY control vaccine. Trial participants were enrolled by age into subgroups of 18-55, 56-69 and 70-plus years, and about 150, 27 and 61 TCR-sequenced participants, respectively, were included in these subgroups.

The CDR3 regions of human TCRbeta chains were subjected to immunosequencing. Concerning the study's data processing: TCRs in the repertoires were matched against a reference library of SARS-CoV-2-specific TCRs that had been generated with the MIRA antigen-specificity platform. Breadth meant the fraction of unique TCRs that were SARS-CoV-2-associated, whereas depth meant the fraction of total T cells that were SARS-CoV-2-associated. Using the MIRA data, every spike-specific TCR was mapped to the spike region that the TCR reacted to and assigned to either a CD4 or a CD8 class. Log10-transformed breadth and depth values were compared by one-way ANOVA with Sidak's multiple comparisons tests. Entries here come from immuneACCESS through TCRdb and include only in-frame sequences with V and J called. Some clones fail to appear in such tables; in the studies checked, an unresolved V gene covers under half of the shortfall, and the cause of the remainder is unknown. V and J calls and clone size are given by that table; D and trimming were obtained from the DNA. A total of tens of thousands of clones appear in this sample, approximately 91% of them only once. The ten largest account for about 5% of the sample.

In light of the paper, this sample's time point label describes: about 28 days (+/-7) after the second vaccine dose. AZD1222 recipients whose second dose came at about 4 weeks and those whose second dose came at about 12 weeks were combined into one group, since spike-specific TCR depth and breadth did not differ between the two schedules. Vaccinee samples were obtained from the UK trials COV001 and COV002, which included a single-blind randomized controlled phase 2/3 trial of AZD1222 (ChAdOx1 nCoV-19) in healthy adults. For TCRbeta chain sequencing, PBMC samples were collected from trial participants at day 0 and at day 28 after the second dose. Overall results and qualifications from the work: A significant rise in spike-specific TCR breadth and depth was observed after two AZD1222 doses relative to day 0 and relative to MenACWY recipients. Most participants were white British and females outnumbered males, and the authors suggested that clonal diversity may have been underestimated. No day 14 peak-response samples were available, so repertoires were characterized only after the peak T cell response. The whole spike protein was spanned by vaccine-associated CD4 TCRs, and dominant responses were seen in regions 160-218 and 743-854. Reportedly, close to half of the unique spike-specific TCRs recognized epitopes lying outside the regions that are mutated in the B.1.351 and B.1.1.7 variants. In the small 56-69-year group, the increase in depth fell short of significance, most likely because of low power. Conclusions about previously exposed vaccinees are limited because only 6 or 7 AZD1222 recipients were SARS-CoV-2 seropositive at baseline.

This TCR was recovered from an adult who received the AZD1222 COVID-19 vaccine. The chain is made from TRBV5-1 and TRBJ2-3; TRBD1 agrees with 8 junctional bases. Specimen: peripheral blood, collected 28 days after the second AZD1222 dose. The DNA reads TGCGCCAGCAGCTCGGACAGGGGCACAGATACGCAGTATTTT. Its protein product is CASSSDRGTDTQYF.